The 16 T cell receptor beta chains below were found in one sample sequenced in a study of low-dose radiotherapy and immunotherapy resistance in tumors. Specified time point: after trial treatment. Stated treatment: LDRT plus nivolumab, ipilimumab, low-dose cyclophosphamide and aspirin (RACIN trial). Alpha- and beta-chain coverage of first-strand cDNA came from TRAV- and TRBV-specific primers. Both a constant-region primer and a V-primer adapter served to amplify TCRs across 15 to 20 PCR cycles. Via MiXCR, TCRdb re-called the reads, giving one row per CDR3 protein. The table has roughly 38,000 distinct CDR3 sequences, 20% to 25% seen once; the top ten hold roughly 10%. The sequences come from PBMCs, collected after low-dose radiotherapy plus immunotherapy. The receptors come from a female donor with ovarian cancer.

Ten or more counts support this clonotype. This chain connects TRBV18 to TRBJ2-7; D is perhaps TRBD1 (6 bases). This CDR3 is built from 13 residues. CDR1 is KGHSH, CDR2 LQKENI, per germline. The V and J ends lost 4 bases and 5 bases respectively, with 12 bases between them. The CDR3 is CASSRTGHDEQYF. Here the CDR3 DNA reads TGTGCCAGCTCACGTACAGGGCATGACGAGCAGTACTTC.

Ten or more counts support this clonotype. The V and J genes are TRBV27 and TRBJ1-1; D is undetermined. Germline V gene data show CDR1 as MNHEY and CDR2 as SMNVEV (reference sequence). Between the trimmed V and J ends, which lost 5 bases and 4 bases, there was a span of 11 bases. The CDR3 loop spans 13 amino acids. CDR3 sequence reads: CASSVYSFTEAFF. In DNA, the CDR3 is TGTGCCAGCAGTGTCTACAGTTTCACTGAAGCTTTCTTT.

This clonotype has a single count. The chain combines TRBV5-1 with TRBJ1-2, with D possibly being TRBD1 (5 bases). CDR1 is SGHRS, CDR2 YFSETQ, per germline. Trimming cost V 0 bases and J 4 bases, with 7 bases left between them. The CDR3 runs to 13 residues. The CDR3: CASSLGGSYGYTF. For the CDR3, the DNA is TGCGCCAGCAGCTTGGGGGGGAGCTATGGCTACACCTTC.

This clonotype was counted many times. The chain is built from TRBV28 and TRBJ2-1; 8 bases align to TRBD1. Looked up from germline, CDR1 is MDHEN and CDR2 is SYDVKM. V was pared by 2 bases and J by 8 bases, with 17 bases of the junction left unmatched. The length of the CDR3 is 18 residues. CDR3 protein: CASSLGRGLFEFHDEQFF. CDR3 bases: TGTGCCAGCAGTTTAGGCAGGGGGCTTTTCGAATTTCATGATGAGCAGTTCTTC.

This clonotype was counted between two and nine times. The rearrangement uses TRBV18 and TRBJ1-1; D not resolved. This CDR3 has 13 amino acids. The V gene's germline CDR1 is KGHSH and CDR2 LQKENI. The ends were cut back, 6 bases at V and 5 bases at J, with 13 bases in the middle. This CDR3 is CASSSVGKTEAFF. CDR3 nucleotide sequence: TGTGCCAGCTCGTCAGTGGGGAAGACTGAAGCTTTCTTT.

CDR3 in DNA: TGTGCCAGCAGTTTTGGGTCGGAGGAAAAACTGTTTTTT. Residues: CASSFGSEEKLFF. This sequence joins TRBV14 and TRBJ1-4; D call uncertain. From germline, CDR1 is SGHDN and CDR2 FVKESK. The CDR3 runs to 13 residues. V lost 6 bases and J lost 8, with 13 bases in between.

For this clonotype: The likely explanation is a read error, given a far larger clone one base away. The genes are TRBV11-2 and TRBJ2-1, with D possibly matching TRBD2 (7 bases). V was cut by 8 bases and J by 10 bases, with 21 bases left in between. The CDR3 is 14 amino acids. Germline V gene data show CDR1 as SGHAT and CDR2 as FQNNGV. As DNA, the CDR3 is TGTGCCAGCGGGGGGGTGGCGGGGGCAGGCGAGCAGTTCTTC. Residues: CASGGVAGAGEQFF.

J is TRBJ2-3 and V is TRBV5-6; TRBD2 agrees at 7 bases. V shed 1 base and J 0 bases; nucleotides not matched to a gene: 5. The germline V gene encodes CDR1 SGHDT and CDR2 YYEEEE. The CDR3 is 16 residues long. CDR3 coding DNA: TGTGCCAGCAGCTTGTCTGCGGGAGTGAGCACAGATACGCAGTATTTT. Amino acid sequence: CASSLSAGVSTDTQYF. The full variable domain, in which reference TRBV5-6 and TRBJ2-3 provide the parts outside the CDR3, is DAGVTQSPTHLIKTRGQQVTLRCSPKSGHDTVSWYQQALGQGPQFIFQYYEEEERQRGNFPDRFSGHQFPNYSSELNVNALLLGDSALYLCASSLSAGVSTDTQYFGPGTRLTVL.

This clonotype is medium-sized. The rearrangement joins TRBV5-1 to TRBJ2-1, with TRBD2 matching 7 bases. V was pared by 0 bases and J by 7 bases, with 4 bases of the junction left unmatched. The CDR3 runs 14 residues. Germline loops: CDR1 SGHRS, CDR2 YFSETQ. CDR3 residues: CASSLANGGNEQFF. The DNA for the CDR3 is TGCGCCAGCAGCTTGGCAAACGGGGGGAATGAGCAGTTCTTC.

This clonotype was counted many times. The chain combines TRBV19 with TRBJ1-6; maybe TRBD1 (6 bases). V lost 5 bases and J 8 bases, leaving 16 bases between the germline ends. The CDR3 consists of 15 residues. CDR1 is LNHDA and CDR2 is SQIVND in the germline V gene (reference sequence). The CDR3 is CASSAGQFVDSPLHF. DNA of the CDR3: TGTGCCAGTAGTGCCGGACAGTTTGTGGATTCACCCCTCCACTTT. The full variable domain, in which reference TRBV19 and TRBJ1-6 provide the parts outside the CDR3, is DGGITQSPKYLFRKEGQNVTLSCEQNLNHDAMYWYRQDPGQGLRLIYYSQIVNDFQKGDIAEGYSVSREKKESFPLTVTSAQKNPTAFYLCASSAGQFVDSPLHFGNGTRLTVT.

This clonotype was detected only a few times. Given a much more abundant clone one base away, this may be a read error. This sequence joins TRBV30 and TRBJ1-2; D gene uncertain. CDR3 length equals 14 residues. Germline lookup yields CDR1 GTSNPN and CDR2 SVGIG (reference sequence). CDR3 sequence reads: CARSAPWGGNGYTF. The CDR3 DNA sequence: TGTGCCCGGAGTGCCCCTTGGGGAGGGAATGGCTACACCTTC.

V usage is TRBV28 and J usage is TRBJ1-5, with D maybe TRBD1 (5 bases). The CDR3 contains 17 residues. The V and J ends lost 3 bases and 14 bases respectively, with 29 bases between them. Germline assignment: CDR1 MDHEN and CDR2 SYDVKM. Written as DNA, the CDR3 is TGTGCCAGCAGTTTTCCCCCCAGGGTGAGAAGCAATCAGCCAAAGCATTTT. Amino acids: CASSFPPRVRSNQPKHF.

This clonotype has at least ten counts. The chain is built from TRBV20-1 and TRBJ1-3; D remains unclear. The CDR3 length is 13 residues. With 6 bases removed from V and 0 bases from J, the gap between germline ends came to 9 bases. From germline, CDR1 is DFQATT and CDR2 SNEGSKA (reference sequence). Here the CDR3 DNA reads TGCAGTGCCCTGGATAGCTCTGGAAACACCATATATTTT. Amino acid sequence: CSALDSSGNTIYF.

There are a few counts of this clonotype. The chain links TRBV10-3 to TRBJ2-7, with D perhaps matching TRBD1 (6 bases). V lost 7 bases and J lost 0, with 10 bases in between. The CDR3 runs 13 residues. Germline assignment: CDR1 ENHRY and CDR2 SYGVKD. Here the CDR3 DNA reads TGTGCCATCATAGGGGACAACTCCTACGAGCAGTACTTC. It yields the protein CAIIGDNSYEQYF.

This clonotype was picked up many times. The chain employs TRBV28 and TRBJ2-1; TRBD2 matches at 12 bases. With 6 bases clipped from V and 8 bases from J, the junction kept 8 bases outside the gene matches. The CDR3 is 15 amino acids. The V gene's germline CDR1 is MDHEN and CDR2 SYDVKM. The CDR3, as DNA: TGTGCCAGCAGACAGCTAGCGGGAGGGGCGCATGAGCAGTTCTTC. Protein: CASRQLAGGAHEQFF.

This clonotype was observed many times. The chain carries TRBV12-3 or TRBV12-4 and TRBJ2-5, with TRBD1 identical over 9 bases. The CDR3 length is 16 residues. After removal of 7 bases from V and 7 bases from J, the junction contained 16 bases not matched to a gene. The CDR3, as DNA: TGTGCCAGCAATCCGGGACAGGGTGTTTCGAGAGGGACCCAGTACTTC. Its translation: CASNPGQGVSRGTQYF.